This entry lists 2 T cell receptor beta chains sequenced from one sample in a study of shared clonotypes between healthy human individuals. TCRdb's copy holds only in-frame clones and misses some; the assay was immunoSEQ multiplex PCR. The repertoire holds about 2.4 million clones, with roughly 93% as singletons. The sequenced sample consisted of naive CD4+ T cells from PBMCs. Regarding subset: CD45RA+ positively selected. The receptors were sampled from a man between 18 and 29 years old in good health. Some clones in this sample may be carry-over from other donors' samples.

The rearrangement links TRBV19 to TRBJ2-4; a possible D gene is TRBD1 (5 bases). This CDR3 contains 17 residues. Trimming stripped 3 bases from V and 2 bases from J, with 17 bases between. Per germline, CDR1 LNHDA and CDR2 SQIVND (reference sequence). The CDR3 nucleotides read TGTGCCAGTAGTATTATATTGGGGCAGTACACCAAAAACATTCAGTACTTC. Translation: CASSIILGQYTKNIQYF.

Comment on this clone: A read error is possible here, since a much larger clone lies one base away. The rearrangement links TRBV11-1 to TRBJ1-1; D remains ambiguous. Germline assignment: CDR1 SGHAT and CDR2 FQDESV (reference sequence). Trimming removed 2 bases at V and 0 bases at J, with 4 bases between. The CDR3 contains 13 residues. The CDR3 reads CASSLQVNTEAFF. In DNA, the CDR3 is TGTGCCAGCAGCTTACAGGTGAACACTGAAGCTTTCTTT.